Each of the 7 T cell receptor beta chains below was sequenced from the same sample in a study of cytomegalovirus exposure and HLA in healthy donors. The PCR ran on 60 Vbeta and 13 Jbeta primers. The protocol was immunoSEQ multiplex PCR, while the TCRdb copy is restricted to in-frame clones and leaves out a portion. Reported are just over 200,000 clones; the ten largest clones contain over 0.95%. Specimen: PBMCs. These receptors came from a girl aged 2 to 10 in good health and CMV-seropositive.

The chain uses TRBV27 and TRBJ2-7, with 7 positions matching TRBD1. Germline values: CDR1 MNHEY, CDR2 SMNVEV (reference sequence). J gave up 2 bases and V 4 bases, and 8 bases lay outside the gene matches. This CDR3 has 15 residues. CDR3: CASSWDTDRAYEQYF. CDR3 DNA: TGTGCCAGCAGTTGGGATACAGACAGGGCCTACGAGCAGTACTTC.

Details on this clone: Other DNA sequences of this sample code for an identical CDR3. The chain uses TRBV28 and TRBJ2-7; D is ambiguous. The V gene's germline CDR1 is MDHEN and CDR2 SYDVKM. The CDR3 spans 12 residues. Trimming pared 4 bases from V and 0 bases from J, leaving 4 bases between. The CDR3 DNA reads as TGTGCCAGCAGTTCCATCTCCTACGAGCAGTACTTC. Translating it yields CASSSISYEQYF.

The CDR3, as DNA: TGTGCCAGCAGTTACTTCCGGGGAGGCGCCTACGAGCAGTACTTC. Translating it yields CASSYFRGGAYEQYF. The gene calls are TRBV6-6 and TRBJ2-7, with a weak D call TRBD2 (6 bases). Germline CDR1 MNHNY, CDR2 SVGAGI (reference sequence). The ends were cut back, 1 base at V and 2 bases at J, with 12 bases in the middle. The CDR3 runs 15 residues.

This rearrangement joins TRBV11-1 to TRBJ2-1; D ambiguous. The CDR3 loop spans 13 amino acids. Germline V gene lookup returns CDR1 SGHAT and CDR2 FQDESV (reference sequence). V was clipped by 5 bases and J by 6 bases, with 11 bases between them. CDR3 in DNA: TGTGCCAGCAGCCCTAGGATAACCAATGAGCAGTTCTTC. Translation gives CASSPRITNEQFF.

The genes are TRBV27 and TRBJ2-7, with TRBD1 matching 7 bases. Germline V gene lookup returns CDR1 MNHEY and CDR2 SMNVEV (reference sequence). The CDR3 is made up of 14 amino acids. V gave up 6 bases and J gave up 2 bases; unmatched junction bases: 7. Here the CDR3 reads CASSQTGLTYEQYF. DNA of the CDR3: TGTGCCAGCAGCCAGACAGGGCTTACCTACGAGCAGTACTTC.

J is TRBJ1-1 and V is TRBV28, with D uncertain. Germline assignment: CDR1 MDHEN and CDR2 SYDVKM. Deletions cut 6 bases from V and 4 bases from J, with 30 bases between. This CDR3 contains 19 residues. DNA for the CDR3: TGTGCCAGCAGCCTCTTATGGGATGACGTGAGGGTATCAGCCACTGAAGCTTTCTTT. Translated, it gives CASSLLWDDVRVSATEAFF.

The chain recombines TRBV27 with TRBJ1-2; D is uncertain. V lost 6 bases to trimming and J lost 2 bases, with 19 bases between them. The germline gives CDR1 MNHEY, CDR2 SMNVEV (reference sequence). The CDR3 is made up of 16 amino acids. DNA of the CDR3: TGTGCCAGCAGCTCGGTAGAGGGTTTGGGAAACTATGGCTACACCTTC. Its protein product is CASSSVEGLGNYGYTF.